The 14 T cell receptor beta chains listed next were all sequenced from one sample in a study of cytomegalovirus exposure and HLA in healthy donors. With 60 Vbeta and 13 Jbeta primers, the PCR was carried out. Here immunoSEQ multiplex PCR was the method, and the copy in TCRdb shows in-frame clones only, minus some. The sample holds about 180,000 clones, 84% seen once. The sample was PBMCs. The receptors come from a girl aged 2-10 years in good health and CMV-seropositive.

The chain recombines TRBV2 with TRBJ1-3; unclear D gene. The CDR3 is made up of 11 amino acids. Germline assignment: CDR1 SNHLY and CDR2 FYNNEI. The V end lost 4 bases, the J end lost 4 bases, and 2 bases lay between the germline ends. CDR3 coding DNA: TGTGCCAGCAGTGTAGGAAACACCATATATTTT. Residues: CASSVGNTIYF.

The chain carries TRBV5-1 and TRBJ2-1; 8 bases align to TRBD2. CDR3 size: 15 residues. Germline assignment: CDR1 SGHRS and CDR2 YFSETQ. V gave up 4 bases and J gave up 8 bases; unmatched junction bases: 11. The CDR3 bases are TGCGCCAGCAGCATCCCAGCGGGAGTGAGCGATGAGCAGTTCTTC. Translation: CASSIPAGVSDEQFF.

The V gene is TRBV15, the J gene TRBJ2-5; D possibly corresponds to TRBD2 (7 bases). The CDR3 runs 15 residues. CDR1 and CDR2 (germline): LNHNV, YYDKDF (reference sequence). Trimming removed 3 bases at V and 5 bases at J, with 16 bases between. The CDR3, as DNA: TGTGCCACCAGCAGTGCTAGGGGGGGCGCGGAGACCCAGTACTTC. The encoded protein is CATSSARGGAETQYF.

This chain links TRBV7-4 with TRBJ1-2, with D possibly matching TRBD1 (6 bases). The CDR3 totals 15 residues. Germline V gene lookup returns CDR1 SGHVT and CDR2 SQSDAQ. V lost 0 bases to trimming and J lost 8 bases, with 16 bases between them. The CDR3 region has the DNA TGTGCCAGCAGCTTAGCGGGGGCAGGGCGGGGGGGCTACACCTTC. Translation: CASSLAGAGRGGYTF. Looking up the rest from reference TRBV7-4 and TRBJ1-2 gives the full variable domain: GAGVSQSPRYKVAKRGRDVALRCDSISGHVTLYWYRQTLGQGSEVLTYSQSDAQRDKSGRPSGRFSAERPERSVSTLKIQRTEQGDSAVYLCASSLAGAGRGGYTFGSGTRLTVV.

The rearrangement joins TRBV5-1 to TRBJ1-2; TRBD1 matches at 8 bases. Germline CDR1 is SGHRS and CDR2 is YFSETQ. CDR3 length: 15 amino acids. V lost 2 bases to trimming and J lost 2 bases; unmatched junction nucleotides: 5. CDR3 DNA: TGCGCCAGCAGCTTAACAGGGGGACTGAACTATGGCTACACCTTC. Translating gives CASSLTGGLNYGYTF.

This clone was seen just once. The V and J genes are TRBV11-2 and TRBJ2-5, with D tentatively TRBD2 (6 bases). This CDR3 contains 16 residues. Per germline, CDR1 SGHAT and CDR2 FQNNGV. V was pared by 8 bases and J by 2 bases, with 21 bases between. The CDR3 spells CASSARTKHGQETQYF. CDR3 DNA sequence: TGTGCCAGCTCTGCCAGGACTAAACACGGGCAAGAGACCCAGTACTTC.

The chain has TRBV2 and TRBJ2-3; 7 bases are shared with TRBD2. Germline V gene data show CDR1 as SNHLY and CDR2 as FYNNEI. The CDR3 length is 14 residues. The J segment lost 3 bases and the V segment lost 7 bases, leaving 7 bases of the junction unmatched. The CDR3 nucleotides read TGTGCCAGCACGTTGGGGGGGAGGACAGATACGCAGTATTTT. It is translated as CASTLGGRTDTQYF.

V is TRBV28 and J is TRBJ2-2; 13 bases map to TRBD2. Germline V gene data show CDR1 as MDHEN and CDR2 as SYDVKM. J lost 14 bases, V lost 6 bases, and 24 bases had no gene match. The CDR3 covers 19 residues. CDR3 amino acids: CASRPTITSGRGTLPLLFF. The DNA of the CDR3 is TGTGCCAGCAGACCCACAATTACTAGCGGGAGGGGTACTTTACCTCTCCTGTTTTTT.

This clone showed up just a few times. The chain links TRBV4-2 to TRBJ1-3; D gene ambiguous. V lost 3 bases and J lost 1, with 7 bases in between. Germline V gene data show CDR1 as LGHNA and CDR2 as YNFKEQ. This CDR3 has 14 amino acids. CDR3 coding DNA: TGTGCCAGCAGCCACGCAGGTTCTGGAAACACCATATATTTT. Residues: CASSHAGSGNTIYF.

This chain joins TRBV28 and TRBJ1-1; no definite D call. Deletions cut 6 bases from V and 8 bases from J, with 13 bases between. This CDR3 comprises 12 residues. CDR1 is MDHEN and CDR2 is SYDVKM in the germline V gene. Here the CDR3 DNA reads TGTGCCAGCAGAGAGGTTAATAGGGAAGCTTTCTTT. This codes for CASREVNREAFF.

The J gene is TRBJ2-7, the V gene TRBV19, with TRBD2 identical over 10 bases. The CDR3 has 13 amino acids. CDR1 is LNHDA and CDR2 is SQIVND in the germline V gene (reference sequence). With 6 bases clipped from V and 5 bases from J, the junction kept 4 bases outside the gene matches. The CDR3: CASRVAGGNEQYF. The CDR3 nucleotides are TGTGCCAGTAGGGTAGCGGGAGGCAACGAGCAGTACTTC.

The chain uses TRBV7-9 and TRBJ2-7; D unresolved. Germline V gene lookup returns CDR1 SEHNR and CDR2 FQNEAQ (reference sequence). The V end lost 3 bases, the J end lost 6 bases, and 12 bases lay between the germline ends. The CDR3 extends over 13 amino acids. The chain's CDR3 is CASSFDGFGEQYF. The CDR3 coding sequence is TGTGCCAGCAGCTTCGATGGCTTTGGCGAGCAGTACTTC. The whole variable domain, remainder taken from reference TRBV7-9 and TRBJ2-7, is DTGVSQNPRHKITKRGQNVTFRCDPISEHNRLYWYRQTLGQGPEFLTYFQNEAQLEKSRLLSDRFSAERPKGSFSTLEIQRTEQGDSAMYLCASSFDGFGEQYFGPGTRLTVT.

This rearrangement joins TRBV19 to TRBJ2-1; 7 bases map to TRBD1. The CDR3 extends over 15 amino acids. Trimming cost V 9 bases and J 4 bases; bases outside gene matches: 12. The V gene's germline CDR1 is LNHDA and CDR2 SQIVND (reference sequence). DNA of the CDR3: TGTGCCAGCGGGAATCCGGGACAGAGGTACAATGAGCAGTTCTTC. Protein product: CASGNPGQRYNEQFF.

The V call is TRBV9, the J call TRBJ1-6, with D tentatively TRBD1 (5 bases). The germline gives CDR1 SGDLS, CDR2 YYNGEE. The ends were cut back, 0 bases at V and 5 bases at J, with 12 bases in the middle. The CDR3 runs to 16 residues. Here the CDR3 reads CASSVGDLGNNSPLHF. In DNA, the CDR3 is TGTGCCAGCAGCGTAGGGGACTTGGGAAATAATTCACCCCTCCACTTT.